These 21 T cell receptor beta chains were all obtained from the same sample, sequenced in a study of graft-versus-host responses after intestinal transplantation. No antigen is known for these receptors. Data came from immunoSEQ multiplex PCR; TCRdb stores just in-frame clones and leaves some out. The sample lists around 31,000 clones, about 86% occurring once. This sample comprised unstimulated CD8+ T cells sorted from spleen or lymph node cells, obtained before intestinal transplant. Receptors originate from a human donor who received an intestinal transplant.

Comment on this clone: Other nucleotide sequences from this sample produce the same CDR3. This rearrangement joins TRBV27 to TRBJ2-7; 8 nucleotides line up with TRBD1. V dropped 8 bases and J dropped 5; count of bases not matched to a gene: 8. This CDR3 has 13 residues. From germline, CDR1 is MNHEY and CDR2 SMNVEV (reference sequence). The CDR3: CASATTGGDEQYF. In DNA form, the CDR3 reads TGTGCCAGCGCAACCACAGGGGGTGACGAGCAGTACTTC.

The chain has TRBV5-1 and TRBJ2-7; TRBD1 matches 10 bases. Unmatched junction bases numbered 7, after V lost 4 bases and J lost 0 bases. The CDR3 has 16 residues. Germline-derived CDR1 and CDR2 are SGHRS and YFSETQ. The CDR3 is CASSKPGQGSSYEQYF. The CDR3 DNA is TGCGCCAGCAGCAAACCGGGACAGGGGTCCTCCTACGAGCAGTACTTC.

The chain recombines TRBV10-3 with TRBJ2-7; the match to TRBD1 covers 8 bases. Germline lookup yields CDR1 ENHRY and CDR2 SYGVKD. V lost 5 bases, J lost 0 bases, and 3 bases stayed unmatched. This CDR3 comprises 14 residues. CDR3 sequence (DNA): TGTGCCATCAGTATGGACAGGGACTCCTACGAGCAGTACTTC. Translated: CAISMDRDSYEQYF.

Notes on this clone: Additional DNA sequences in this sample encode the identical CDR3. The chain joins TRBV28 to TRBJ2-7; TRBD1 matches at 8 bases. Germline V gene sequence: CDR1 MDHEN, CDR2 SYDVKM. This CDR3 is built from 14 residues. V lost 5 bases, J lost 2 bases, and 5 bases stayed unmatched. CDR3 sequence: CASSPGTGTYEQYF. CDR3 coding DNA: TGTGCCAGCAGTCCCGGGACAGGTACCTACGAGCAGTACTTC.

The chain carries TRBV5-6 and TRBJ2-5; unclear D gene. Trimming stripped 1 base from V and 4 bases from J, with 8 bases between. The CDR3 length is 13 residues. CDR1 is SGHDT and CDR2 is YYEEEE in the germline V gene. The CDR3 spells CASSLSSGETQYF. The CDR3 DNA reads as TGTGCCAGCAGCTTGTCGTCAGGAGAGACCCAGTACTTC.

CDR3 protein: CASSYSRGQPQHF. CDR3 coding DNA: TGTGCCAGCAGTTACTCGCGAGGACAGCCCCAGCATTTT. This sequence joins TRBV6-5 and TRBJ1-5; D unresolved. This CDR3 has 13 residues. V was pared by 0 bases and J by 7 bases, with 7 bases between. CDR1 is MNHEY, CDR2 SVGAGI, per germline.

This clone was found a few times. V usage is TRBV4-1 and J usage is TRBJ2-7; the match to TRBD1 covers 8 bases. CDR3 length equals 16 residues. Germline CDR1 reads MGHRA; CDR2 reads YSYEKL. J lost 2 bases, V lost 4 bases, and 10 bases had no gene match. The CDR3 reads CASSPIDRGRAYEQYF. In DNA form, the CDR3 reads TGCGCCAGCAGCCCCATTGACAGGGGTCGGGCCTACGAGCAGTACTTC.

The rearrangement uses TRBV7-6 and TRBJ2-3; 10 bases map to TRBD2. Per germline, CDR1 SGHVS and CDR2 FNYEAQ. The junction had 8 bases not matched to a gene; V was cut back by 5 bases and J by 6 bases. The CDR3 sequence is 15 residues long. The CDR3 coding sequence is TGTGCCAGCAGCAAAACTAGCGGGGAATGGGATACGCAGTATTTT. Amino acid sequence: CASSKTSGEWDTQYF. Full variable domain (rest looked up from reference TRBV7-6 and TRBJ2-3): GAGVSQSPRYKVTKRGQDVALRCDPISGHVSLYWYRQALGQGPEFLTYFNYEAQQDKSGLPNDRFSAERPEGSISTLTIQRTEQRDSAMYRCASSKTSGEWDTQYFGPGTRLTVL.

The rearrangement joins TRBV4-1 to TRBJ2-1; a possible D gene is TRBD1 (9 bases). Germline-derived CDR1 and CDR2 are MGHRA and YSYEKL. Deletions cut 5 bases from V and 0 bases from J, with 23 bases between. CDR3 length: 19 residues. CDR3 amino acids: CASSILTGGSGISYNEQFF. For the CDR3, the DNA is TGCGCCAGCAGCATCCTGACAGGGGGTAGCGGGATCTCCTACAATGAGCAGTTCTTC.

The V gene is TRBV4-1, the J gene TRBJ2-7; D is possibly TRBD2 (7 bases). Germline CDR1 and CDR2: MGHRA and YSYEKL. The V gene lost 1 base and the J gene lost 6 bases, with 22 bases spanning the gap. The CDR3 totals 17 residues. CDR3 sequence: CASSQAGGGGITFEQYF. The CDR3 DNA follows: TGCGCCAGCAGCCAAGCTGGGGGGGGCGGCATAACCTTCGAGCAGTACTTC.

This clone was counted a few times. The chain couples TRBV19 to TRBJ1-5, with 7 bases matching TRBD1. V dropped 9 bases and J dropped 2; count of bases not matched to a gene: 10. There are 15 residues in the CDR3. Germline V gene lookup returns CDR1 LNHDA and CDR2 SQIVND (reference sequence). The DNA of the CDR3 is TGTGCCAGCCGACAGGGCGCCGTGGGCAATCAGCCCCAGCATTTT. Residues: CASRQGAVGNQPQHF. Full variable domain (remainder filled in from reference TRBV19 and TRBJ1-5): DGGITQSPKYLFRKEGQNVTLSCEQNLNHDAMYWYRQDPGQGLRLIYYSQIVNDFQKGDIAEGYSVSREKKESFPLTVTSAQKNPTAFYLCASRQGAVGNQPQHFGDGTRLSIL.

The chain combines TRBV11-2 with TRBJ2-1; 11 nucleotides agree with TRBD2. Germline V gives CDR1 SGHAT, CDR2 FQNNGV. V gave up 1 base and J gave up 4 bases; unmatched junction bases: 0. The length of the CDR3 is 15 residues. CDR3 sequence: CASSLVAGGYNEQFF. CDR3 DNA sequence: TGTGCCAGCAGCTTAGTAGCGGGGGGGTACAATGAGCAGTTCTTC.

J is TRBJ2-1 and V is TRBV28; D is ambiguous. Between the trimmed V and J ends, which lost 4 bases and 7 bases, there was a span of 20 bases. The CDR3 loop spans 16 amino acids. In germline, CDR1 is MDHEN, CDR2 SYDVKM. CDR3 nucleotide sequence: TGTGCCAGCAGTTCCTATACCCCGACCGGGTGGAATGAGCAGTTCTTC. This codes for CASSSYTPTGWNEQFF. Based on the CDR3 plus reference TRBV28 and TRBJ2-1, the full variable domain is DVKVTQSSRYLVKRTGEKVFLECVQDMDHENMFWYRQDPGLGLRLIYFSYDVKMKEKGDIPEGYSVSREKKERFSLILESASTNQTSMYLCASSSYTPTGWNEQFFGPGTRLTVL.

The chain recombines TRBV7-8 with TRBJ2-5, with TRBD1 matching over 10 bases. The V gene's germline CDR1 is SGHVS and CDR2 FQNEAQ. The CDR3 covers 15 residues. Trimming removed 5 bases from V and 5 bases from J; junction bases left unmatched: 8. The CDR3 loop is CASSTGTGAWETQYF. The CDR3 DNA sequence: TGTGCCAGCAGCACCGGGACAGGGGCGTGGGAGACCCAGTACTTC.

The rearrangement uses TRBV28 and TRBJ2-3, with TRBD1 matching over 8 bases. Germline-derived CDR1 and CDR2 are MDHEN and SYDVKM. The CDR3 totals 15 residues. Unmatched junction bases numbered 2, after V lost 2 bases and J lost 1 base. CDR3 nucleotide sequence: TGTGCCAGCAGTTTAGCACAGGGGGGCACAGATACGCAGTATTTT. Amino acid sequence: CASSLAQGGTDTQYF.

J is TRBJ2-1 and V is TRBV14, with D maybe TRBD1 (5 bases). CDR3 size: 16 residues. The germline V gene has CDR1 SGHDN and CDR2 FVKESK. Between the trimmed V and J ends, which lost 0 bases and 4 bases, there was a span of 13 bases. CDR3 region: CASSQEGRALYNEQFF. For the CDR3, the DNA is TGTGCCAGCAGCCAAGAGGGCAGGGCTTTGTACAATGAGCAGTTCTTC.

This clone was counted a single time. The J gene is TRBJ2-5, the V gene TRBV7-9, with D perhaps matching TRBD1 (6 bases). This CDR3 comprises 14 residues. V gave up 4 bases and J gave up 2 bases, with 11 bases separating them. Germline V gives CDR1 SEHNR, CDR2 FQNEAQ (reference sequence). The CDR3 DNA is TGTGCCAGCAGCTACGACAGGTATCAAGAGACCCAGTACTTC. It specifies CASSYDRYQETQYF.

The V call is TRBV27, the J call TRBJ1-5; possibly TRBD1 for D (5 bases). There are 14 residues in the CDR3. The V end lost 2 bases, the J end lost 3 bases, and 8 bases lay between the germline ends. The germline V gene has CDR1 MNHEY and CDR2 SMNVEV (reference sequence). The CDR3 loop is CASSLRGYNQPQHF. DNA for the CDR3: TGTGCCAGCAGTTTAAGGGGTTACAATCAGCCCCAGCATTTT.

In this sample, this clone turned up once. The chain recombines TRBV10-3 with TRBJ2-2, with 8 bases identical to TRBD1. CDR1 and CDR2 from the germline V gene are ENHRY and SYGVKD. The CDR3 is 15 amino acids. The V and J ends lost 5 bases and 3 bases, in that order; junction bases with no gene match: 5. CDR3 amino acids: CAISSDRVHTGELFF. The CDR3 nucleotides read TGTGCCATCAGTTCGGACAGGGTGCACACCGGGGAGCTGTTTTTT.

The chain recombines TRBV29-1 with TRBJ2-1, with TRBD2 as a possible D gene (7 bases). Trimming shortened V by 5 bases and J by 9 bases, and 17 bases separated the two germline ends. This CDR3 comprises 13 residues. From germline, CDR1 is SQVTM and CDR2 ANQGSEA. The CDR3 coding sequence is TGCAGCGTTCTTGCCGCTAGGGGGGGTGAGCAGTTCTTC. It is translated as CSVLAARGGEQFF.

The chain uses TRBV7-9 and TRBJ2-3, with 8 positions matching TRBD2. This CDR3 spans 14 amino acids. J gave up 5 bases and V 5 bases, and 6 bases lay outside the gene matches. Germline assignment: CDR1 SEHNR and CDR2 FQNEAQ (reference sequence). CDR3 sequence (DNA): TGTGCCAGCAGCCCCCTAGCGGGCCTAGATACGCAGTATTTT. Its protein is CASSPLAGLDTQYF.